Reported below is one T cell receptor beta chain. The specificity of this receptor is unknown. Per-base qualities were not stored, and no clone one base away is much larger. The data are from a study of cytomegalovirus exposure and HLA in healthy donors (TCRdb year 2017). Concerning the study at large: According to a later analysis, one platform produced both the roughly 120 validation repertoires and the approximately 600 repertoires of the first cohort. The study was designed to test whether signatures of past pathogen exposure could be identified by cataloging public T cell receptors. A separate validation cohort of 100 to 150 different subjects was used in addition to the roughly 720-subject first cohort. High-throughput TCR immunosequencing, statistical association of individual TCRs with disease status, and machine learning were combined to predict cytomegalovirus infection status. General conclusions and limits of the study: Most TCR sequences were seen in very few donors, while some public TCRs were found in many individuals. The study gave a list of roughly 150 TCR beta chains associated with cytomegalovirus. Subsequent analysis determined that TCRs grouped into clusters in the first cohort also showed a tendency toward co-occurrence across the 90 to 150 validation repertoires, and 85% to 95% of cluster scores exceeded 0. It was suggested by the authors that the approach could potentially be generalized to other disease states and immunological phenotypes. The classifier was reported to diagnose cytomegalovirus status with high specificity and sensitivity in both the original and validation cohorts. A few of the identified cytomegalovirus-associated TCR beta chains were confirmed in vitro to be specific for cytomegalovirus antigens. A later analysis had no HLA typing for the validation cohort, so co-occurrence there was scored across all 110 or so repertoires.

The donors belonged to the validation cohort of around 130 subjects, which was separate from the roughly 670-subject first cohort. Library prep was done by the immunoSEQ multiplex PCR assay. The source study handled its data this way. A statistical classification framework was built to diagnose cytomegalovirus status from the catalog of TCR beta chain sequences. TCRdb obtained this table from immuneACCESS and retained in-frame rearrangements with V and J assigned. These tables miss some clones; where compared with another copy, unresolved V genes account for less than half of the shortfall, and the remainder is unexplained. Clonal size and the V and J genes are those of that table, whereas D and trimming came from the DNA. The sample table shows some 120,000 clones, and 89% are seen once. The top ten constitute roughly 2% of the sample. Spanning cysteine to phenylalanine, the CDR3 consists of 13 amino acids. Of all the DNA, just the CDR3 is kept, 39 bases in frame from base 1. Relative to germline, V is 7 bases shorter and J is 7 bases shorter, with 17 bases between their ends. In the germline V gene (reference sequence), CDR1 corresponds to PRHDT and CDR2 to FYEKMQ.

This receptor chain uses TRBV13 and TRBJ2-7, and perhaps TRBD2 as D gene, on 5 matching bases. The receptor was derived from a woman in her late teens or twenties in good health and CMV-seronegative. The material sequenced was PBMCs. The nucleotide sequence is given as TGTGCCAGCACCCCACAGACCGGGAAAGAGCAGTACTTC. Translated, it reads CASTPQTGKEQYF.